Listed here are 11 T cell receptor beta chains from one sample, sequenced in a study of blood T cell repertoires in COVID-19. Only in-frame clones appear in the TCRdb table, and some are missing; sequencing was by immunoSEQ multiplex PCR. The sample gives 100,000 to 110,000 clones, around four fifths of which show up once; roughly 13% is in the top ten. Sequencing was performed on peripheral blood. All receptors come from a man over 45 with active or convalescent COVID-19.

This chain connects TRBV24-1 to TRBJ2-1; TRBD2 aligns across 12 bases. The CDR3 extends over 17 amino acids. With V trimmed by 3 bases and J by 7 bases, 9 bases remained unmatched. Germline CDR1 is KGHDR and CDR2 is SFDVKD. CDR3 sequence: CATSDRGLAGYSNEQFF. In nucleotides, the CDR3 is TGTGCCACCAGTGATAGAGGACTAGCGGGATATTCGAATGAGCAGTTCTTC.

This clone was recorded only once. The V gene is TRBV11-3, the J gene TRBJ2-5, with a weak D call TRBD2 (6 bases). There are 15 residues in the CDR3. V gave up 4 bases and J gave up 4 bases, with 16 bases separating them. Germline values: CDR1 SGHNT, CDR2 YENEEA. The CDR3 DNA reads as TGTGCCAGCAGCTCCCTCTCGGGAGTCTTAGAGACCCAGTACTTC. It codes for CASSSLSGVLETQYF. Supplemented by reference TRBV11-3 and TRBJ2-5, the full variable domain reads EAGVVQSPRYKIIEKKQPVAFWCNPISGHNTLYWYLQNLGQGPELLIRYENEEAVDDSQLPKDRFSAERLKGVDSTLKIQPAELGDSAVYLCASSSLSGVLETQYFGPGTRLLVL.

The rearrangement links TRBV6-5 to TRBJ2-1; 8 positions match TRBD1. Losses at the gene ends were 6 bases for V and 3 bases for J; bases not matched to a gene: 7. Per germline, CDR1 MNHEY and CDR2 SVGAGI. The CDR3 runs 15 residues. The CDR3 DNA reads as TGTGCCAGCAGCGGGGGACAGGTACACTACAATGAGCAGTTCTTC. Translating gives CASSGGQVHYNEQFF.

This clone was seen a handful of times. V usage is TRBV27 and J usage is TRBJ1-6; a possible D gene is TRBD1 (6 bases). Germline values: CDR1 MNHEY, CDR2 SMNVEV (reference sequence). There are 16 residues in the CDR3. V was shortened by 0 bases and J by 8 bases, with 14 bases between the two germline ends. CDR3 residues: CASSLSLWGPDSPLHF. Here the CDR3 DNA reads TGTGCCAGCAGTTTATCGTTATGGGGGCCTGATTCACCCCTCCACTTT.

Here the CDR3 reads CASSVRTGGDEQFF. CDR3 DNA sequence: TGTGCCAGCAGCGTCAGAACGGGCGGGGATGAGCAGTTCTTC. V and J are TRBV9 and TRBJ2-1, with D perhaps TRBD2 (6 bases). This CDR3 comprises 14 residues. V lost 2 bases and J 8 bases, leaving 14 bases between the germline ends. Germline V gene lookup returns CDR1 SGDLS and CDR2 YYNGEE.

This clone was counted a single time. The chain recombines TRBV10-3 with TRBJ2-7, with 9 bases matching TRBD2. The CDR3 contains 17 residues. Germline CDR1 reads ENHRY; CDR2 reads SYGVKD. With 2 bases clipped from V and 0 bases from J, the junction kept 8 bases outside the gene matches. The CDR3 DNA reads TGTGCCATCAGTGAGCGGGAGGGTAGCGGGAGCTCCTACGAGCAGTACTTC. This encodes CAISEREGSGSSYEQYF.

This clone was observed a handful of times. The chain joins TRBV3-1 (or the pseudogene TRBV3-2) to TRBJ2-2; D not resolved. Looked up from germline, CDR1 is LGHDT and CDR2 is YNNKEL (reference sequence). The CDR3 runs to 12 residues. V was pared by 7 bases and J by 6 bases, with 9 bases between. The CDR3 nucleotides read TGTGCCAGCACCCTCTATCCCGGGGAGCTGTTTTTT. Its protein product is CASTLYPGELFF.

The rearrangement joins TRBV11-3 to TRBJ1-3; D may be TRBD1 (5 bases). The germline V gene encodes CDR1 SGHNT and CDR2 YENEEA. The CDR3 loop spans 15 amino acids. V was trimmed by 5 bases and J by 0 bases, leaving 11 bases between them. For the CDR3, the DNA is TGTGCCAGCAGCGGACTGGGGGGCTCTGGAAACACCATATATTTT. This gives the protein CASSGLGGSGNTIYF.

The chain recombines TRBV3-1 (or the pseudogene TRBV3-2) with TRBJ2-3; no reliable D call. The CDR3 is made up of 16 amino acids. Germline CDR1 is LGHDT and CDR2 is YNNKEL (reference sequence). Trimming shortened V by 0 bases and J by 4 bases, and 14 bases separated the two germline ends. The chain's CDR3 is CASSQDRAEWADTQYF. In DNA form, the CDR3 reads TGTGCCAGCAGCCAAGACCGCGCGGAGTGGGCAGATACGCAGTATTTT.

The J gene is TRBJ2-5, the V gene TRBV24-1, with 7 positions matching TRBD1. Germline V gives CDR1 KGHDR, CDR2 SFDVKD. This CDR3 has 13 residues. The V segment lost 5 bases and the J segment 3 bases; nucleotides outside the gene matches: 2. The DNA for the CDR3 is TGTGCCACCAGTGCCACAGGGGAAGAGACCCAGTACTTC. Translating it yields CATSATGEETQYF.

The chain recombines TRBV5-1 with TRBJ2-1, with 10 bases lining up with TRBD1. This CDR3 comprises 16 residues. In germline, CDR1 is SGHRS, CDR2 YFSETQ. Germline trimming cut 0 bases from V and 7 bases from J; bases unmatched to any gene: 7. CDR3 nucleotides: TGCGCCAGCAGCTTGGCGCCGGGACAGGGGCAGAATGAGCAGTTCTTC. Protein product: CASSLAPGQGQNEQFF.